This record covers a single T cell receptor (beta chain). Its antigen is not yet known. Its CDR3 holds 16 amino acids, cysteine through phenylalanine. The entry retains the CDR3 DNA only, 48 bases that are in frame from base 1. V and J are trimmed by 6 bases and 1 base, and the gene matches miss 10 bases of the junction. CDR1 and CDR2 are read off the germline V gene as SGHTA and FQGNSA. The source of the sample is a study of cytomegalovirus exposure and HLA in healthy donors (dated 2017 in TCRdb). Background for the entire study: In an earlier analysis of under 750 of the donors, 276 Gb of sequence data and 90 million to 130 million unique TCR beta sequences from 180 million or so T cells were reported. An early release that covered roughly 600 HLA-typed donors contained about 300 gigabases of sequencing data and about 93 million unique TCR sequences. Of the approximately 400 genotyped donors, approximately 80% were placed in the genetic ancestry cluster associated with self-reported Caucasian donors. The study was designed to test whether signatures of past pathogen exposure could be identified by cataloging public T cell receptors. The study used immunosequencing to profile the T cell repertoires of approximately 630 subjects and linked those repertoires to cytomegalovirus serostatus. Along with the roughly 670-subject first cohort, a separate validation cohort of over a hundred different subjects was used. To predict cytomegalovirus infection status, the study combined high-throughput TCR immunosequencing, statistical association of individual TCRs with disease status, and machine learning. A later analysis re-examined previously published TCR beta repertoires from 500 to 700 donors and added high-resolution HLA genotyping to investigate patterns of TCR occurrence. In the later analysis, no new phenotypic data were used to find candidate immune exposures; instead, reliance was placed on TCR beta sequences and their occurrence across donors. An earlier analysis of approximately 630 of the donors applied high-throughput TCR beta sequencing to assess whether each TCR beta V gene segment acted as functional or pseudogenic. Donor age, sex, ethnicity and CMV serostatus were compiled together with the repertoire data. Genome-wide SNP genotypes for about 55% of the roughly 670 donors were used in a later genetic analysis, which treated that subset as a discovery cohort. Every repertoire in the discovery cohort had been generated on one and the same sequencing platform. HLA typing included class I and class II loci at four-digit resolution. The number of donors typed differed by locus, with about 629-630 for A, B, C, DRB1 and DQB1, roughly 550 for DQA1, 600 to 610 for DPA1, and under 490 for DPB1. Because of strong linkage in the cohort, 4 to 6 DR-DQ haplotypes were treated as single units for association and clustering. Among about 410 genotyped donors of the cohort, an average of approximately 220,000 unique TCR beta nucleotide sequences was sequenced per donor, of which about 19% were non-productive. What the authors observed across the whole study: In a later analysis, the rate of TCR association differed among HLA loci, with DRB1 alleles having the most associated TCRs and HLA-C alleles having the fewest. Most TCR sequences were observed very rarely across donors, whereas some public TCRs were present in many individuals. Roughly uniform sequencing depth across donors was assumed in presence/absence analyses, although this assumption may not hold. According to a later analysis, parvovirus B19, influenza, CMV and Epstein-Barr virus appeared linked to several top co-occurrence clusters. Three of the identified cytomegalovirus-associated TCR beta chains were confirmed in vitro to be specific for cytomegalovirus antigens. An earlier analysis of approximately 540 of the donors showed that most TCR beta V segments appeared in productive rearrangements either about 90% or about 30% of the time, which broadly matched IMGT annotations. In a later genetic analysis, fewer N-insertions in productive TCRs were reported among donors in an Asian-associated ancestry cluster than the roughly 700-donor mean. In both the original and validation cohorts, the classifier was reported to diagnose cytomegalovirus status with high specificity and sensitivity. In a later analysis, more than 15,000 TCR beta sequences were associated with specific HLA alleles at a false discovery rate of 0.05. When HLA alleles, especially DR and DQ, strongly co-occurred, TCR associations were difficult to assign to individual alleles. HLA typing was unavailable for some donors at each locus, so association tests used only the typed subset. A further reported finding was that TCR beta sequences accurately predicted the HLA-A and HLA-B alleles for most subjects in the first cohort. Because counts were too low, some 17 rarely observed V segments, including chromosome 9 orphons, were excluded from the earlier analysis of several hundred of the donors. A group of highly shared sequence variants was considered likely to be a technical artifact of the sequencing pipeline. It was suggested by the authors that the approach could potentially be generalized to other disease states and immunological phenotypes. The only immune exposure information available for the cohort was CMV serostatus. The study gave a list of over 150 TCR beta chains associated with cytomegalovirus. Linkage disequilibrium might explain the correlated functional status among segregating V segments, but an unknown experimental factor could not be ruled out. Compared with equally common non-associated chains, HLA-associated TCR beta chains in a later analysis were more clonally expanded and had lower generation probabilities. According to a later analysis, most CMV-associated TCR beta chains appeared to be HLA-restricted, and the HLA associations seemed to be driven largely by CMV exposure. In this cohort, only TCR beta chains were sequenced, and detectable features were limited by the absence of alpha or paired-chain data. V-gene and J-gene trimming of TCR beta chains was associated with a missense DCLRE1C variant in a later genetic analysis, and the association was replicated in an independent cohort. The 87-base-pair reads could not distinguish some IMGT-functional V segments, including TRBV6-2 and TRBV6-3, so those segments were excluded.

The library was generated by the immunoSEQ multiplex PCR assay. For the multiplex PCR, a mixture combining 60 forward primers for TCR Vbeta segments and 13 reverse primers for TCR Jbeta segments was used. The CDR3 region of rearranged TCR beta genes was amplified from genomic DNA by a multiplex PCR assay. Amplified TCR beta libraries were sequenced as 87-base-pair reads on the Illumina HiSeq System. In the source study's methods: A later analysis counted tens of millions of unique TCR beta chains across the 666 repertoires, and approximately 11 million of these chains were shared by at least two donors. To remove PCR and sequencing errors, raw reads were error-corrected and collapsed into unique sequences using a nearest-neighbor algorithm that merged closely related sequences. Alignment of CDR3 sequences to IMGT reference sequences was used to assign V, D and J gene segments. For a sequence to be retained, at least a six-nucleotide match to both a V gene segment and a J gene segment was required. Rearrangements were called productive when the CDR3 lacked stop codons and stayed in frame with V and J; all others were non-productive. Following IMGT convention, CDR3 was defined as the stretch from the second conserved V-encoded cysteine up to the conserved J-encoded phenylalanine. In an earlier analysis of more than 550 of the donors, sequences lacking an unambiguous match to a single V gene segment were excluded. In an earlier analysis of some 590 of the donors, a V segment was called functional when productive rearrangements were above 56.7%, and segregating when the standard deviation between donors exceeded 5%. To diagnose cytomegalovirus status from the catalog of TCR beta chain sequences, a statistical classification framework was built. V and J gene assignment, in a later analysis, came from comparing TCR nucleotide sequences with IMGT/GENE-DB human TR gene sequences. Using the TCRdist pipeline, a later analysis assigned CDR3 sequences along with most-parsimonious VDJ recombination scenarios. A later analysis defined each TCR beta chain by its CDR3 amino acid sequence plus V-gene family, and excluded reads lacking a unique V-gene family. A later analysis removed 592 highly shared, low-generation-probability nucleotide sequences to deal with suspected cross-contamination and a sequencing artifact. In a later analysis, a clonal expansion index for each public chain was calculated from normalized within-repertoire ranks of inferred template counts. Generation probabilities in a later analysis came from a VDJ recombination model fitted to out-of-frame rearrangements, and those results were checked against IGoR. A later analysis scored TCR-TCR, TCR-HLA and TCR-CMV co-occurrence with hypergeometric tests, applying a repertoire-size bias correction to TCR pairs. A later analysis estimated false discovery rates by permuting HLA or CMV assignments 20 times. A later analysis grouped co-occurring TCRs with DBSCAN, adding TCRdist sequence similarity when clustering within HLA-allele-positive subsets. For co-occurrence clustering, repertoires with fewer than 30,000 or more than 120,000 public chains were excluded, along with about five repertoires with anomalous nucleotide sharing. As stored in TCRdb, this immuneACCESS dataset retains in-frame rearrangements with V and J assigned. A fraction of the clones does not appear; measured against another copy, unresolved V genes explain less than half of the discrepancy, and the remainder lacks a known reason. V and J calls and clone size are those listed in that table; D and trimming were worked out from the DNA. The data table for this sample lists about 38,000 clones. The ten largest clones take up 7% to 9.5% of the sample.

The cohort consisted of 666 healthy bone marrow donors. At the time of sampling, every cohort member was nominally healthy, though immune exposures that went unrecorded were likely present. The donor was CMV seropositive and belonged to the group of about 290 seropositive cohort members. Each donor provided a peripheral blood sample, and peripheral blood mononuclear cells were used for TCR beta sequencing. The Qiagen DNeasy Blood Extraction Kit was used to extract genomic DNA from the blood cell samples. Recombination connected TRBV7-2 to TRBJ1-1, and 8 bases in between align with TRBD1. The sequenced sample consisted of PBMCs. The receptor comes from a man aged 40-49 years in good health and CMV-seropositive. At the DNA level, the sequence is TGTGCCAGCAGACCTACAGGGGGGGGCTGGAACACTGAAGCTTTCTTT. The resulting protein is CASRPTGGGWNTEAFF. This CDR3, with the reference TRBV7-2 and TRBJ1-1 proteins standing in past its ends, gives the full variable domain GAGVSQSPSNKVTEKGKDVELRCDPISGHTALYWYRQSLGQGLEFLIYFQGNSAPDKSGLPSDRFSAERTGGSVSTLTIQRTQQEDSAVYLCASRPTGGGWNTEAFFGQGTRLTVV.